These T cell receptor beta chains were read from a single sample in a study of T cells in Graves' hyperthyroidism and ophthalmopathy. TCRdb processed the multiplex PCR reads anew with MiXCR; each CDR3 protein has one entry. The sample lists hundreds of thousands of distinct CDR3 sequences, about 20% seen once, with around 60% in the top ten. The specimen was blood. The receptors derive from a man aged 30 to 39 with Graves' ophthalmopathy. Both conserved end residues are part of each CDR3. The D gene is left open where the match is weak. Not every row has a clone size; where given, it reads once, few, many or a size class.

D gene	clone size	V gene	J gene	CDR3 protein	CDR3 DNA
NA	few	TRBV5-6	TRBJ2-3	CASSSTKWTTDTQYF	TGTGCCAGCAGCTCCACGAAATGGACCACAGATACGCAGTATTTT
NA	few	TRBV18	TRBJ1-1	CASSPLGQGTNTEAFF	TGTGCCAGCTCACCACTGGGTCAGGGGACGAACACTGAAGCTTTCTTT
NA	NA	TRBV29-1	TRBJ2-5	CSGHREETQYF	TGCAGCGGGCACAGGGAAGAGACCCAGTACTTC
NA	many	TRBV5-1	TRBJ2-3	CASSKQNTDTQYF	TGCGCCAGCAGCAAGCAGAACACAGATACGCAGTATTTT
NA	NA	TRBV2	TRBJ2-1	CARKQGEEQFF	TGTGCCAGAAAACAGGGAGAAGAGCAGTTCTTC
TRBD2	many	TRBV11-2	TRBJ2-5	CASSLSGSGETQYF	TGTGCCAGCAGCTTAAGCGGGAGCGGGGAGACCCAGTACTTC
TRBD1	many	TRBV28	TRBJ2-7	CASSGDSSYEQYF	TGTGCCAGCAGCGGGGACAGCTCCTACGAGCAGTACTTC
NA	many	TRBV3-1	TRBJ2-2	CASSPLRSTGELFF	TGTGCCAGCAGCCCCCTTAGGTCCACCGGGGAGCTGTTTTTT
TRBD1	few	TRBV3-1	TRBJ2-7	CVSSGQGPEQYF	TGTGTCAGCAGCGGACAGGGCCCTGAGCAGTACTTC
NA	NA	TRBV6-2/TRBV6-3	TRBJ1-3	CASSATGTGNTIYF	TGTGCCAGCAGTGCCACAGGGACCGGAAACACCATATATTTT
TRBD2	many	TRBV20-1	TRBJ2-7	CSAKIAGSSYEQYF	TGCAGTGCTAAGATAGCGGGGAGCTCCTACGAGCAGTACTTC
NA	once	TRBV19	TRBJ1-1	CASRTGRGSIEAFF	TGTGCCAGTAGAACGGGCAGGGGAAGTATTGAAGCTTTCTTT
NA	NA	TRBV7-9	TRBJ2-7	CASSLALGDFYEQYF	TGTGCCAGCAGCTTAGCGCTGGGGGACTTCTACGAGCAGTACTTC
NA	many	TRBV27	TRBJ2-5	CASSWGSLETQYF	TGTGCCAGCAGCTGGGGGTCACTGGAGACCCAGTACTTC
NA	few	TRBV24-1	TRBJ1-1	CATSDSTSVNTEAFF	TGTGCCACCAGTGACTCTACCTCGGTGAACACTGAAGCTTTCTTT
NA	NA	TRBV30	TRBJ1-1	CAWSRPATSTEAFF	TGTGCCTGGAGTCGGCCAGCAACAAGCACTGAAGCTTTCTTT
TRBD1	few	TRBV28	TRBJ2-7	CASNVDRGRYEQYF	TGTGCCAGCAACGTGGACAGGGGGCGCTACGAGCAGTACTTC
NA	NA	TRBV20-1	TRBJ2-7	CSATRVGTLGEQYF	TGCAGTGCCACCCGAGTTGGGACTTTAGGCGAGCAGTACTTC
TRBD1	many	TRBV12-3/TRBV12-4	TRBJ2-7	CASRSTGGSYEQYF	TGTGCCAGCAGAAGTACAGGGGGGTCGTACGAGCAGTACTTC
TRBD2	once	TRBV10-1	TRBJ2-7	CASSESGLAHEQYF	TGCGCCAGCAGTGAGTCGGGACTAGCCCACGAGCAGTACTTC
TRBD1	few	TRBV7-9	TRBJ2-5	CASSPPGQRRAETQYF	TGTGCCAGCAGCCCTCCGGGACAGCGAAGGGCGGAGACCCAGTACTTC
NA	NA	TRBV10-2	TRBJ2-2	CASSESARPQGPDTGELFF	TGCGCCAGCAGTGAGTCTGCCCGACCGCAGGGGCCTGACACCGGGGAGCTGTTTTTT
TRBD2	few	TRBV19	TRBJ2-7	CASSMDLRTSSYEQYF	TGTGCCAGTAGTATGGATTTGAGGACTAGCTCCTACGAGCAGTACTTC
TRBD1	many	TRBV29-1	TRBJ1-1	CSGGAGGLNTEAFF	TGCAGCGGGGGGGCAGGGGGCTTGAACACTGAAGCTTTCTTT
NA	few	TRBV12-5	TRBJ1-2	CASGLQSVYGYTF	TGTGCTAGTGGTTTGCAGAGTGTCTATGGCTACACCTTC
NA	NA	TRBV11-3	TRBJ2-4	CASSSPRGPKNIQYF	TGTGCCAGCAGCTCTCCAAGGGGCCCTAAAAACATTCAGTACTTC
TRBD1	few	TRBV18	TRBJ2-3	CASSPRQGQSTDTQYF	TGTGCCAGCTCACCAAGACAGGGGCAAAGCACAGATACGCAGTATTTT
TRBD1	many	TRBV20-1	TRBJ1-1	CSARQGVIEAFF	TGCAGTGCTAGACAGGGGGTGATCGAAGCTTTCTTT